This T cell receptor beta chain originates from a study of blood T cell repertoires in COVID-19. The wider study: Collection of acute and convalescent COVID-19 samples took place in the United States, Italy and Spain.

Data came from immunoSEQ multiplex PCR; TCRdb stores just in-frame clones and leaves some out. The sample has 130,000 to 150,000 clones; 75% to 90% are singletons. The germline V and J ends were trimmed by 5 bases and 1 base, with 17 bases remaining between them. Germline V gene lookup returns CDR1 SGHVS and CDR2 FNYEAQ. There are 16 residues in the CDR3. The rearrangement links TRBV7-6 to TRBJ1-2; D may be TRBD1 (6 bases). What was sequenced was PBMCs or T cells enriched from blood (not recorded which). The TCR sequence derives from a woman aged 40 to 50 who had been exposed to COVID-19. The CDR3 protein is CASSPQQGLGNYGYTF. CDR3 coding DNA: TGTGCCAGCAGCCCCCAACAGGGATTGGGTAACTATGGCTACACCTTC.